Frequency places the clone carrying this T cell receptor (beta chain) as medium-sized. Its specificity is unknown. CDR1 and CDR2 from the germline V gene are SSHAT and FNYEAQ (reference sequence). The CDR3 has 13 amino acids. This entry is derived from a study of CXCR3-negative and CXCR3-positive naive CD8 T cells. As for the study in general: Per-library TRB read counts averaged about 1.5 +/- 0.3 million, adding up to about 130 million in total.

Phenotypically, naive CD8+ T cells corresponded to CD45RO-CCR7+CD27+CD95-. Study-wide results and limits: TCR interaction strength was inferred from TRB CDR3 physicochemistry, as CD5 matched across naive subsets. Naive cells that were CXCR3-negative or CXCR3-positive used TRBV-TRBJ genes alike, while memory cells diverged. For CXCR3-positive naive cells, TRB CDR3s were more hydrophobic than those of CXCR3-negative naive cells.

The study made its TRB cDNA libraries by 5' RACE, adding UMI labels. TCRdb derives one entry per CDR3 protein from the 5' RACE reads, leaving out DNA. This sample's table has roughly 6,000 distinct CDR3 sequences. The chain employs TRBV7-7 and TRBJ1-1. This receptor was obtained from a human donor in good health. Some clones in this sample may be carry-over from other donors' samples. The sample taken for sequencing was naive CXCR3+ CD8+ T cells from blood. The subset here: CD45RO-CCR7+CD27+CD95- naive CD8+ T cells expressing CXCR3 (TNR3+). Here the CDR3 reads CASSLGRNTEAFF. Using reference TRBV7-7 and TRBJ1-1 for the parts outside the CDR3, the full variable domain is GAGVSQSPRYKVTKRGQDVTLRCDPISSHATLYWYQQALGQGPEFLTYFNYEAQPDKSGLPSDRFSAERPEGSISTLTIQRTEQRDSAMYRCASSLGRNTEAFFGQGTRLTVV.